This TCR beta chain derives from a study of T cells expressing NK-cell markers. Overall study context: Seven of the eight sequenced donors were HCMV-seropositive; one was seronegative. Overall study results and limits: Whether expanded NKG2C+ T cell clones were HCMV specific stayed uncertain. A handful of donors likewise had their CD3+CD56-NKG2C+ fraction led by these clonotypes.

Details on this clonotype: The antigen is not known.

No DNA is given; TCRdb re-called the 5' RACE reads and lists each CDR3 protein once. The sample totals fewer than 550,000 distinct CDR3 sequences. Per germline, CDR1 SNHLY and CDR2 FYNNEI. The CDR3 runs 12 residues. The chain joins TRBV2 to TRBJ2-7; there is no DNA to check the TCRdb D call of TRBD1. Sequenced sample: blood T cells: a sorted CD56 or NKG2C T cell subset, CD4+ or CD8+ T cells, or bulk PBMC T cells (not recorded which). This TCR was sampled from a woman aged 45-65 years in good health. CDR3: CASSETGNEQYF.